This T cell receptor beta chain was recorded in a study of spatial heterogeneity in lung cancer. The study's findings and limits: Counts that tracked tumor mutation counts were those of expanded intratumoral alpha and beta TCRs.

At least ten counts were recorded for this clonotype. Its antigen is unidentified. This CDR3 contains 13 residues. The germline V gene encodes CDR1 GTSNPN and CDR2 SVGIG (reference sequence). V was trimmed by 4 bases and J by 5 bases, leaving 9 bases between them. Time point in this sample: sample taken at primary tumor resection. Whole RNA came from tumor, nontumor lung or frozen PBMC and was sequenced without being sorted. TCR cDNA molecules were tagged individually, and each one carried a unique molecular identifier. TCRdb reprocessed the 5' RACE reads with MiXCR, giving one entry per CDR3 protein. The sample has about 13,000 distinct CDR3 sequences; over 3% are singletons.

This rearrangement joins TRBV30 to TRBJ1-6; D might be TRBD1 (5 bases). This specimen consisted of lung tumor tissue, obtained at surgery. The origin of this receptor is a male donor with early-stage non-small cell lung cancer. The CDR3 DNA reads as TGTGCCTGGAAGGAGACAGATAATTCACCCCTCCACTTT. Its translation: CAWKETDNSPLHF.